This TCR beta chain came from a study of blood T cell repertoires in COVID-19. Study as a whole: The study drew acute and convalescent COVID-19 samples from the United States, Italy and Spain. The cDNA or gDNA used as material had been derived from T cells, B-cell-depleted T cells, or PBMCs.

This CDR3 has 15 amino acids. The ends lost 7 bases at V and 0 bases at J; junction bases unmatched: 5. Germline V CDR1 and CDR2: MDHEN, SYDVKM. Authors' data handling: From reference gene primer amplification, estimates of nucleated cell counts were derived. The method was immunoSEQ multiplex PCR; TCRdb's version includes in-frame clones alone and lacks a portion of them. The DNA was the basis for D and trimming; V, J and clone size are from that table. The table has 150,000 to 200,000 clones, about 86% seen once; the top ten hold 7% to 10%. The TCR was taken from a man aged 50 to 60 with active or convalescent COVID-19. The rearrangement links TRBV28 to TRBJ2-2; 7 nucleotides match TRBD2. Sample: peripheral blood. The CDR3 sequence is CASTRGDSNTGELFF. DNA of the CDR3: TGTGCCAGCACCCGGGGGGACTCGAACACCGGGGAGCTGTTTTTT.